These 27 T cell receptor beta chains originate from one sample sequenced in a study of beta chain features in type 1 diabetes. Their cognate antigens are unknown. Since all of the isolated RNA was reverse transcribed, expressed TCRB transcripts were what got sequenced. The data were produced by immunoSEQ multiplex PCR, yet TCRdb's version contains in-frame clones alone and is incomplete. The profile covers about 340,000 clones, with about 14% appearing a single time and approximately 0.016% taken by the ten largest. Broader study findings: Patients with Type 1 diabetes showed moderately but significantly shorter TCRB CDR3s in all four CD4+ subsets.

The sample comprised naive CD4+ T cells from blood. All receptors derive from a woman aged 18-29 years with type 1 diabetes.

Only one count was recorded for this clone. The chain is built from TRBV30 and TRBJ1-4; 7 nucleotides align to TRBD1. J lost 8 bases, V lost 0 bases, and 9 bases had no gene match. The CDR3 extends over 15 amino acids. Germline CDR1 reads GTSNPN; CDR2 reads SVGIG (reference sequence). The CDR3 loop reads CAWSVQQGRNEKLFF. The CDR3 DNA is TGTGCCTGGAGTGTCCAACAGGGGAGGAACGAAAAACTGTTTTTT.

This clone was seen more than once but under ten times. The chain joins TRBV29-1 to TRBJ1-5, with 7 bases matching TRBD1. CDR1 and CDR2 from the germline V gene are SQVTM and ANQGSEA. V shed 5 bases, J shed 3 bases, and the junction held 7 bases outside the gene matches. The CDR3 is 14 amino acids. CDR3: CSVSDRDLNQPQHF. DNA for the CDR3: TGCAGCGTTTCTGACAGGGACCTCAATCAGCCCCAGCATTTT.

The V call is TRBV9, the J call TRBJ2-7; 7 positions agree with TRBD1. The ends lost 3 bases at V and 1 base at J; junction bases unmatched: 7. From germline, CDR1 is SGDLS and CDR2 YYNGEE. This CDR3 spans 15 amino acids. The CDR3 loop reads CASSARTGASYEQYF. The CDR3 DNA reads TGTGCCAGCAGCGCCCGGACAGGTGCTTCCTACGAGCAGTACTTC.

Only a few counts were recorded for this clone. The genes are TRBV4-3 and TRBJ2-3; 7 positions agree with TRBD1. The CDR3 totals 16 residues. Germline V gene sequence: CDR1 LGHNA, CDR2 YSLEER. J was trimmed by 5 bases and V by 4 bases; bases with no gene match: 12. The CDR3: CASSPRGLGAEDTQYF. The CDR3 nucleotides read TGCGCCAGCAGCCCAAGGGGGCTTGGTGCCGAAGATACGCAGTATTTT.

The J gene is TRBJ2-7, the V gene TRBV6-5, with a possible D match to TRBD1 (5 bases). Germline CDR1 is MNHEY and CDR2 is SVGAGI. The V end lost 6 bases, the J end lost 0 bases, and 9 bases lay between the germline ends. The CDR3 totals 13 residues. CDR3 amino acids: CASRRGPSYEQYV. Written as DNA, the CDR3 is TGTGCCAGCAGAAGGGGCCCCTCCTACGAGCAGTACGTC.

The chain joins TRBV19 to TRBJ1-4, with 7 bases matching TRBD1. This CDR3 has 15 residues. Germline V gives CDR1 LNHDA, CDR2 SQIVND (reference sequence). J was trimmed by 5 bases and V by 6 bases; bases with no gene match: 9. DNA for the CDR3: TGTGCCAGTAGCCATCCCGGGACAGCGAATGAAAAACTGTTTTTT. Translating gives CASSHPGTANEKLFF.

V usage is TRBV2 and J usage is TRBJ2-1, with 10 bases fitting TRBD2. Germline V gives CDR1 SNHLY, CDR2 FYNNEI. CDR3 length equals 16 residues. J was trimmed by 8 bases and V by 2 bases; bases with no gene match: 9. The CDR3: CASSESSSGRSDEQFF. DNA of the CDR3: TGTGCCAGCAGTGAATCTTCTAGCGGGAGATCGGATGAGCAGTTCTTC. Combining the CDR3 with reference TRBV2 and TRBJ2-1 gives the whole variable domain EPEVTQTPSHQVTQMGQEVILRCVPISNHLYFYWYRQILGQKVEFLVSFYNNEISEKSEIFDDQFSVERPDGSNFTLKIRSTKLEDSAMYFCASSESSSGRSDEQFFGPGTRLTVL.

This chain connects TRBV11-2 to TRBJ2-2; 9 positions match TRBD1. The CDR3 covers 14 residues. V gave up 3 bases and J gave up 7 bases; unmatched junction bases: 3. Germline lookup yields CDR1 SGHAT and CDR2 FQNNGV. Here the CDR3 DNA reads TGTGCCAGCAGCTTGGACAGGGGAGACGGGGAGCTGTTTTTT. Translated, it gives CASSLDRGDGELFF.

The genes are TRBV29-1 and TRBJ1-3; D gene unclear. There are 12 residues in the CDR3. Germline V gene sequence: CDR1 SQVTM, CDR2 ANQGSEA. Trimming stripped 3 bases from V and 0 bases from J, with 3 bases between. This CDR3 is CSVDGSGNTIYF. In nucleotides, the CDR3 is TGCAGCGTTGACGGCTCTGGAAACACCATATATTTT.

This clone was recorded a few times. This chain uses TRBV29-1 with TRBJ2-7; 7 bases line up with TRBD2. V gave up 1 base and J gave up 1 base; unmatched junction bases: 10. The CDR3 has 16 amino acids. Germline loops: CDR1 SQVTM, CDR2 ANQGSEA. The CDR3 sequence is CSVEGGVGGRSYEQYF. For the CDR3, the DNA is TGCAGCGTTGAAGGGGGTGTGGGAGGGAGATCCTACGAGCAGTACTTC.

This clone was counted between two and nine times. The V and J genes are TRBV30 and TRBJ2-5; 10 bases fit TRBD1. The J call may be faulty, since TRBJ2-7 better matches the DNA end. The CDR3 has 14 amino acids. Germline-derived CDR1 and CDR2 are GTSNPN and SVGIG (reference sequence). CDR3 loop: CAWSDPGTGDEQYF. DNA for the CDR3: TGTGCCTGGAGTGACCCGGGGACAGGGGACGAGCAGTACTTC.

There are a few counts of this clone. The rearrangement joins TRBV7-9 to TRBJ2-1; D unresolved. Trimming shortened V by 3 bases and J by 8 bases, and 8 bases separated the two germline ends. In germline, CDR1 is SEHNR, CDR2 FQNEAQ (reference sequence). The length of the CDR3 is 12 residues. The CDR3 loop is CASSFSADEQFF. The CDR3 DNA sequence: TGTGCCAGCAGCTTTTCTGCAGATGAGCAGTTCTTC.

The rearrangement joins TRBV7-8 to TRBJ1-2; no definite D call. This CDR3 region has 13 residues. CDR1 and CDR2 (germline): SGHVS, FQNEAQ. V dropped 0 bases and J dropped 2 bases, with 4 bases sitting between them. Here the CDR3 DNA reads TGTGCCAGCAGCTTAGCTCGGAACTATGGCTACACCTTC. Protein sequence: CASSLARNYGYTF.

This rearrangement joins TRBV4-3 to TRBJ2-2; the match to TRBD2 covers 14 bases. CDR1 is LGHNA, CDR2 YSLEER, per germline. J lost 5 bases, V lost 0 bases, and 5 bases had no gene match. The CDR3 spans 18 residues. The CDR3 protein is CASSQDRLAGGRTGELFF. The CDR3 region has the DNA TGCGCCAGCAGCCAAGATCGACTAGCGGGAGGGCGGACCGGGGAGCTGTTTTTT.

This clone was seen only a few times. As DNA, the CDR3 is TGCGCCAGCAGCTTCGGACAATCGAACACTGAAGCTTTCTTT. As protein: CASSFGQSNTEAFF. This chain connects TRBV5-1 to TRBJ1-1; D is possibly TRBD1 (5 bases). V was shortened by 2 bases and J by 1 base, with 9 bases between the two germline ends. The CDR3 extends over 14 amino acids. Germline V gene data show CDR1 as SGHRS and CDR2 as YFSETQ.

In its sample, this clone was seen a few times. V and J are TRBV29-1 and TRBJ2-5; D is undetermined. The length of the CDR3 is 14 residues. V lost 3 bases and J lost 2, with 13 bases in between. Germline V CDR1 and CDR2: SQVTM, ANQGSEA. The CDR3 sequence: CSVDPSGGQETQYF. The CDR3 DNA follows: TGCAGCGTTGACCCCTCAGGTGGTCAAGAGACCCAGTACTTC.

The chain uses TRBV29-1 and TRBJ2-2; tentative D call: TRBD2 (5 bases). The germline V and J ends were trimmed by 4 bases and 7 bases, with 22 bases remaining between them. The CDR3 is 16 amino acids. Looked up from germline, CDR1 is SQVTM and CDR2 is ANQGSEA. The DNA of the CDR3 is TGCAGCGTTGGGCAGTGGCTAGCCGAGGGTGGCGGGGAGCTGTTTTTT. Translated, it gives CSVGQWLAEGGGELFF.

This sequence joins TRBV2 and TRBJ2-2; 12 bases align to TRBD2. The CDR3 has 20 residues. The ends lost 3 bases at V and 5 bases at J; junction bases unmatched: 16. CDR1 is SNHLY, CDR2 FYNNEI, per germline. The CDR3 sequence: CASSDGIDRLAGEHTGELFF. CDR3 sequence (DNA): TGTGCCAGCAGTGATGGGATTGACCGACTAGCGGGAGAGCATACCGGGGAGCTGTTTTTT.

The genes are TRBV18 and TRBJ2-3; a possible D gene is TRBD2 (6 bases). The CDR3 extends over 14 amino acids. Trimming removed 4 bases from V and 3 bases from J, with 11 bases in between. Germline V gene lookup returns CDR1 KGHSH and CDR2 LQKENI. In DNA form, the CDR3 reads TGTGCCAGCTCACTCCAGCGGGTTACAGATACGCAGTATTTT. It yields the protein CASSLQRVTDTQYF.

The CDR3 is CASSPLVTAGELFF. CDR3 DNA sequence: TGTGCCAGCTCACCGCTAGTTACGGCCGGGGAGCTGTTTTTT. The genes are TRBV18 and TRBJ2-2; D gene unclear. The germline V and J ends were trimmed by 3 bases and 6 bases, with 11 bases remaining between them. The germline CDR1 and CDR2 sequences are KGHSH and LQKENI. This CDR3 region has 14 residues. The full variable domain, in which reference TRBV18 and TRBJ2-2 provide the parts outside the CDR3, is NAGVMQNPRHLVRRRGQEARLRCSPMKGHSHVYWYRQLPEEGLKFMVYLQKENIIDESGMPKERFSAEFPKEGPSILRIQQVVRGDSAAYFCASSPLVTAGELFFGEGSRLTVL.

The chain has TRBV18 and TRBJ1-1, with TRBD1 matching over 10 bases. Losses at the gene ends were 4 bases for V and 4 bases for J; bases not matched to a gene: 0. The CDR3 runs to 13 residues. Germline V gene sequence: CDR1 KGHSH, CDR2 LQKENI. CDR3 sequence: CASSRTGGTEAFF. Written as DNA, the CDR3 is TGTGCCAGCTCACGGACAGGGGGCACTGAAGCTTTCTTT.

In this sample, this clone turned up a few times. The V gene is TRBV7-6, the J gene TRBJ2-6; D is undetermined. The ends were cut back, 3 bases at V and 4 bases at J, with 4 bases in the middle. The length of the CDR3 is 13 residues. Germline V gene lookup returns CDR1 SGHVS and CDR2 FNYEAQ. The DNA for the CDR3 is TGTGCCAGCAGCTTTGAGGGGGCCAACGTCCTGACTTTC. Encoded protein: CASSFEGANVLTF.

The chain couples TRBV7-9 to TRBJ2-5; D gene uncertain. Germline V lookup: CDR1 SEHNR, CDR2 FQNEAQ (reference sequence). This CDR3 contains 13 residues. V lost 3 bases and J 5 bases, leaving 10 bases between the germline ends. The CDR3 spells CASSLIPRETQYF. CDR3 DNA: TGTGCCAGCAGCTTGATTCCTAGGGAGACCCAGTACTTC. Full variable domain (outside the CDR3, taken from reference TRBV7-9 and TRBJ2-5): DTGVSQNPRHKITKRGQNVTFRCDPISEHNRLYWYRQTLGQGPEFLTYFQNEAQLEKSRLLSDRFSAERPKGSFSTLEIQRTEQGDSAMYLCASSLIPRETQYFGPGTRLLVL.

CDR3 region: CASSLDAGSSYNEQFF. CDR3 sequence (DNA): TGTGCCAGCAGCTTGGATGCGGGTAGCTCCTACAATGAGCAGTTCTTC. V usage is TRBV5-6 and J usage is TRBJ2-1; D perhaps matches TRBD2 (5 bases). Germline CDR1 is SGHDT and CDR2 is YYEEEE. This CDR3 has 16 residues. V lost 0 bases and J lost 0, with 10 bases in between.

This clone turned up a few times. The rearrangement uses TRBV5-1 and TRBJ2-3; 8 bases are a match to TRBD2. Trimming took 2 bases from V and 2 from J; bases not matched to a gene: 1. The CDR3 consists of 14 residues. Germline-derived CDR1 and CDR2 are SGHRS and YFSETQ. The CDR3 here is CASSFSGDTDTQYF. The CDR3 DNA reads TGCGCCAGCAGCTTTAGCGGGGACACAGATACGCAGTATTTT.

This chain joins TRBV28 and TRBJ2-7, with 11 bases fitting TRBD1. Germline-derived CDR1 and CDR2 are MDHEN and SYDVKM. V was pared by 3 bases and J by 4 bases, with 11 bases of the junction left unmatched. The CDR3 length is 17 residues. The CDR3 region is CASSFLATGTGGYEQYF. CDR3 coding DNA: TGTGCCAGCAGTTTCCTCGCCACCGGGACAGGGGGGTACGAGCAGTACTTC. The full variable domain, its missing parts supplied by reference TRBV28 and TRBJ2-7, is DVKVTQSSRYLVKRTGEKVFLECVQDMDHENMFWYRQDPGLGLRLIYFSYDVKMKEKGDIPEGYSVSREKKERFSLILESASTNQTSMYLCASSFLATGTGGYEQYFGPGTRLTVT.

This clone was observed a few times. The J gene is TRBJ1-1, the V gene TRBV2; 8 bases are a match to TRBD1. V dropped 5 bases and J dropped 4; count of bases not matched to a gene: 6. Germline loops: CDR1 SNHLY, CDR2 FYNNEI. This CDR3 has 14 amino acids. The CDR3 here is CASSPGQGITEAFF. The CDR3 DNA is TGTGCCAGCAGTCCTGGACAGGGAATCACTGAAGCTTTCTTT.